The 21 T cell receptor beta chains in this list originate from one sample, sequenced in a study of blood T cell repertoires in COVID-19. TCRdb keeps only in-frame clones here, not all; method: immunoSEQ multiplex PCR. The sample consists of 130,000 to 150,000 clones, around 84% of them appearing once. The material sequenced was peripheral blood. These receptors were collected from a human donor in a cohort sampled during active COVID-19.

The gene calls are TRBV7-9 and TRBJ1-1; D remains unclear. The germline V and J ends were trimmed by 1 base and 7 bases, with 13 bases remaining between them. The V gene's germline CDR1 is SEHNR and CDR2 FQNEAQ (reference sequence). The CDR3 extends over 14 amino acids. This CDR3 is CASSLVGEALEAFF. CDR3 sequence (DNA): TGTGCCAGCAGCTTAGTTGGGGAGGCCCTTGAAGCTTTCTTT.

The chain couples TRBV7-8 to TRBJ1-5, with a possible D match to TRBD1 (5 bases). Germline CDR1 reads SGHVS; CDR2 reads FQNEAQ. Trimming took 5 bases from V and 4 from J, leaving 12 bases between them. CDR3 length: 14 amino acids. CDR3 in amino acids: CASSVQAGNQPQHF. The CDR3 DNA reads as TGTGCCAGCAGCGTACAGGCGGGGAATCAGCCCCAGCATTTT.

The V call is TRBV6-5, the J call TRBJ1-4; 7 bases map to TRBD1. V lost 6 bases to trimming and J lost 3 bases; unmatched junction nucleotides: 4. Germline CDR1 MNHEY, CDR2 SVGAGI. The CDR3 sequence is 14 residues long. The DNA of the CDR3 is TGTGCCAGCAGGGAGACAGGGCCTAATGAAAAACTGTTTTTT. This sequence encodes CASRETGPNEKLFF.

V gene TRBV5-1 combines with J gene TRBJ1-1; D gene unclear. Trimming took off 0 bases at V and 1 base at J, with 7 bases between the two ends. Germline CDR1 and CDR2: SGHRS and YFSETQ. This CDR3 is 14 amino acids long. CDR3: CASSLATENTEAFF. CDR3 DNA: TGCGCCAGCAGCTTGGCTACCGAGAACACTGAAGCTTTCTTT. The full variable domain, rest sourced from reference TRBV5-1 and TRBJ1-1, is KAGVTQTPRYLIKTRGQQVTLSCSPISGHRSVSWYQQTPGQGLQFLFEYFSETQRNKGNFPGRFSGRQFSNSRSEMNVSTLELGDSALYLCASSLATENTEAFFGQGTRLTVV.

This clone turned up a few times. The chain is built from TRBV15 and TRBJ1-3; D possibly corresponds to TRBD1 (5 bases). This CDR3 is built from 15 residues. With 4 bases removed from V and 1 base from J, the gap between germline ends came to 11 bases. CDR1 and CDR2 from the germline V gene are LNHNV and YYDKDF (reference sequence). As DNA, the CDR3 is TGTGCCACCAGCATTGCAGGGTTTTCTGGAAACACCATATATTTT. Amino acids: CATSIAGFSGNTIYF.

DNA for the CDR3: TGCGCCAGCAGCTCCGGGGCTAGGGGGGGCCGGGAGACCCAGTACTTC. The encoded protein is CASSSGARGGRETQYF. This chain connects TRBV5-1 to TRBJ2-5; weak D call: TRBD2 (7 bases). The CDR3 consists of 16 residues. V lost 3 bases, J lost 5 bases, and 20 bases lay in between. In germline, CDR1 is SGHRS, CDR2 YFSETQ.

The CDR3 protein is CASRYRVNTEAFF. In DNA form, the CDR3 reads TGTGCCAGCAGATACAGGGTGAACACTGAAGCTTTCTTT. This chain joins TRBV2 and TRBJ1-1, with D tentatively TRBD1 (6 bases). Germline CDR1 is SNHLY and CDR2 is FYNNEI. V lost 6 bases and J 0 bases, leaving 8 bases between the germline ends. The CDR3 covers 13 residues.

The table lists this clone with a count of one. The chain recombines TRBV12-5 with TRBJ1-1, with D possibly being TRBD1 (6 bases). The V end was cut by 0 bases, the J end by 0 bases, with 8 bases between. CDR1 is LGHNT and CDR2 is FRNRAP in the germline V gene. The CDR3 consists of 15 residues. The CDR3 DNA reads as TGTGCTAGTGGTTTGGTAGGACAGTTGAACACTGAAGCTTTCTTT. Amino acids: CASGLVGQLNTEAFF.

This sequence joins TRBV10-3 and TRBJ2-7; a weak D match, TRBD1 (5 bases). The CDR3 is 16 amino acids. The V end was cut by 2 bases, the J end by 0 bases, with 14 bases between. Germline V gene data show CDR1 as ENHRY and CDR2 as SYGVKD. CDR3 amino acids: CAISEMGQTNSYEQYF. Written as DNA, the CDR3 is TGTGCCATCAGTGAGATGGGGCAGACCAACTCCTACGAGCAGTACTTC.

In DNA, the CDR3 is TGTGCCAGTAGTCCTGGGCCCGCACGGGAGACCCAGTACTTC. Translation: CASSPGPARETQYF. The rearrangement joins TRBV19 to TRBJ2-5; unclear D gene. This CDR3 spans 14 amino acids. V lost 5 bases and J lost 5, with 15 bases in between. CDR1 and CDR2 (germline): LNHDA, SQIVND (reference sequence).

This rearrangement joins TRBV15 to TRBJ1-2; tentative D call: TRBD1 (6 bases). CDR1 is LNHNV and CDR2 is YYDKDF in the germline V gene (reference sequence). Trimming removed 1 base at V and 3 bases at J, with 12 bases between. The CDR3 is 15 residues long. The CDR3 nucleotides read TGTGCCACCAGCAGAGCTTCGACAGGCTACTATGGCTACACCTTC. Its protein product is CATSRASTGYYGYTF.

V gene TRBV4-2 combines with J gene TRBJ1-5; D not resolved. The CDR3 is 16 amino acids. V lost 0 bases and J lost 0, with 9 bases in between. CDR1 and CDR2 from the germline V gene are LGHNA and YNFKEQ. As DNA, the CDR3 is TGTGCCAGCAGCCAAGATGGGGAGGGTAGCAATCAGCCCCAGCATTTT. As protein: CASSQDGEGSNQPQHF.

This clone was counted only a few times. V usage is TRBV19 and J usage is TRBJ1-5; D is possibly TRBD1 (5 bases). V shed 3 bases and J shed 4 bases, with 10 bases lying between them. This CDR3 has 14 residues. CDR1 is LNHDA, CDR2 SQIVND, per germline (reference sequence). This CDR3 reads CASSIKGQNQPQHF. CDR3 DNA sequence: TGTGCCAGTAGTATTAAGGGGCAGAATCAGCCCCAGCATTTT.

In this sample, this clone turned up once. The rearrangement joins TRBV19 to TRBJ1-1; D uncertain. Trimming shortened V by 7 bases and J by 0 bases, and 9 bases separated the two germline ends. The CDR3 loop spans 13 amino acids. Germline CDR1 is LNHDA and CDR2 is SQIVND (reference sequence). The CDR3 bases are TGTGCCAGTATGGGCACCATGAACACTGAAGCTTTCTTT. It is translated as CASMGTMNTEAFF.

V and J are TRBV5-1 and TRBJ1-4, with D maybe TRBD1 (6 bases). This CDR3 is built from 12 residues. The germline gives CDR1 SGHRS, CDR2 YFSETQ. V lost 4 bases, J lost 8 bases, and 9 bases lay in between. CDR3 sequence (DNA): TGCGCCAGCAGCACCGGGACAGAAAAACTGTTTTTT. This encodes CASSTGTEKLFF.

The chain has TRBV4-2 and TRBJ2-5; tentative D call: TRBD2 (5 bases). Deletions cut 2 bases from V and 4 bases from J, with 11 bases between. The CDR3 is 14 residues long. Per germline, CDR1 LGHNA and CDR2 YNFKEQ. The CDR3 bases are TGTGCCAGCAGCCAAACGGGGATGGGAGAGACCCAGTACTTC. Its translation: CASSQTGMGETQYF.

Written as DNA, the CDR3 is TGTGCCTGGAGTCCCGGGACACGGGAGGGGGAGACCCAGTACTTC. Residues: CAWSPGTREGETQYF. This chain uses TRBV30 with TRBJ2-5; 8 positions match TRBD2. The CDR3 totals 15 residues. The V segment lost 2 bases and the J segment 5 bases; nucleotides outside the gene matches: 10. CDR1 is GTSNPN, CDR2 SVGIG, per germline (reference sequence). Full variable domain (missing parts from reference TRBV30 and TRBJ2-5): SQTIHQWPATLVQPVGSPLSLECTVEGTSNPNLYWYRQAAGRGLQLLFYSVGIGQISSEVPQNLSASRPQDRQFILSSKKLLLSDSGFYLCAWSPGTREGETQYFGPGTRLLVL.

V is TRBV27 and J is TRBJ1-1, with 10 bases aligning to TRBD1. CDR1 and CDR2 (germline): MNHEY, SMNVEV (reference sequence). CDR3 length: 14 residues. Germline trimming cut 6 bases from V and 5 bases from J; bases unmatched to any gene: 6. The DNA of the CDR3 is TGTGCCAGCAGCCGGAGGACAGGGGGGACTGAAGCTTTCTTT. It encodes CASSRRTGGTEAFF.

This clone was seen a handful of times. The chain employs TRBV5-5 and TRBJ1-5, with D possibly being TRBD1 (5 bases). Germline values: CDR1 SGHKS, CDR2 YYEKEE (reference sequence). The CDR3 extends over 12 amino acids. The V end lost 4 bases, the J end lost 6 bases, and 8 bases lay between the germline ends. This chain's CDR3 is CASSQDTQPQHF. The CDR3 coding sequence is TGTGCCAGCAGCCAGGACACTCAGCCCCAGCATTTT. The complete variable domain, with remaining parts taken from reference TRBV5-5 and TRBJ1-5, reads DAGVTQSPTHLIKTRGQQVTLRCSPISGHKSVSWYQQVLGQGPQFIFQYYEKEERGRGNFPDRFSARQFPNYSSELNVNALLLGDSALYLCASSQDTQPQHFGDGTRLSIL.

This rearrangement joins TRBV24-1 to TRBJ2-3, with D hard to call. The CDR3 extends over 13 amino acids. V dropped 7 bases and J dropped 3 bases, with 10 bases sitting between them. Per the germline V gene, CDR1 is KGHDR and CDR2 is SFDVKD. CDR3 sequence reads: CATRQAGTDTQYF. The CDR3, as DNA: TGTGCCACCAGGCAGGCTGGGACAGATACGCAGTATTTT.

This clone was seen just once. The chain has TRBV7-8 and TRBJ1-2, with D possibly matching TRBD1 (5 bases). Trimming cost V 5 bases and J 6 bases, with 25 bases left between them. Per the germline V gene, CDR1 is SGHVS and CDR2 is FQNEAQ. CDR3 length: 17 amino acids. The CDR3: CASSPTDRQSLFDGYTF. In nucleotides, the CDR3 is TGTGCCAGCAGCCCCACCGACCGACAGTCCCTTTTCGATGGCTACACCTTC.